A single TCR beta chain is shown here with its context. Antigen: not known. Generated by immunoSEQ multiplex PCR, the TCRdb table keeps only in-frame clones and is missing some. The data contain 300,000 to 400,000 clones, 88% of them seen just once; the ten biggest clones take up 0.9% to 1%. This record comes from a study of cytomegalovirus exposure and HLA in healthy donors. Notes on the study in general: The tendency of first-cohort TCR clusters to co-occur in the 90 to 150 validation repertoires was the finding of a later analysis.

Input material: PBMCs. The TCR sequence derives from a man aged 30 to 45 in good health and CMV-seronegative.

In nucleotides, the CDR3 is TGTGCCAGCTCAAATACAGGGGGCACTGAAGCTTTCTTT. The encoded protein is CASSNTGGTEAFF. The chain joins TRBV18 to TRBJ1-1; 8 nucleotides line up with TRBD1. The CDR3 consists of 13 residues. Germline-derived CDR1 and CDR2 are KGHSH and LQKENI. Losses at the gene ends were 5 bases for V and 4 bases for J; bases not matched to a gene: 3.